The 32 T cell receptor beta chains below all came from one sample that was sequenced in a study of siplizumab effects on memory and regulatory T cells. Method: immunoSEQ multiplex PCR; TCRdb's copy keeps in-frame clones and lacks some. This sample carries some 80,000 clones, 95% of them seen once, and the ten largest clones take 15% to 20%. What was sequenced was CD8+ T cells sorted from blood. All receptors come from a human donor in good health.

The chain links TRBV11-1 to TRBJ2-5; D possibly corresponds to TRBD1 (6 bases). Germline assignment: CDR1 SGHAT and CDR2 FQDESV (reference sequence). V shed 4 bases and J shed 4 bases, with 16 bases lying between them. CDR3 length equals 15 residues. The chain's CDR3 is CASSSQQGKVETQYF. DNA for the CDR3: TGTGCCAGCAGCTCCCAACAGGGAAAAGTAGAGACCCAGTACTTC.

CDR3 loop: CASSQASGSAALRSSYEQYF. The CDR3 coding sequence is TGCGCCAGCAGCCAAGCCTCCGGGTCAGCGGCACTAAGGAGCTCCTACGAGCAGTACTTC. The chain combines TRBV4-1 with TRBJ2-7, with D possibly TRBD2 on 5 matching bases. CDR1 is MGHRA, CDR2 YSYEKL, per germline. V gave up 1 base and J gave up 0 bases, with 25 bases separating them. The CDR3 sequence is 20 residues long.

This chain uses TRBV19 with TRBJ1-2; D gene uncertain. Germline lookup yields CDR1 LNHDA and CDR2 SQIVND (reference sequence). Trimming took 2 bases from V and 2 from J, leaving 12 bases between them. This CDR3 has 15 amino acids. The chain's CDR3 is CASSIPGSQNYGYTF. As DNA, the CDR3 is TGTGCCAGTAGTATACCCGGCAGCCAGAACTATGGCTACACCTTC.

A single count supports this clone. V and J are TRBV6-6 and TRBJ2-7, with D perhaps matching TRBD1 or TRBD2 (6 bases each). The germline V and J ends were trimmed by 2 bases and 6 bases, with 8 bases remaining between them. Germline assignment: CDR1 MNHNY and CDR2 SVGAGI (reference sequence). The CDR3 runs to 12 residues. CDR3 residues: CASSYGGREQYF. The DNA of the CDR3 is TGTGCCAGCAGTTACGGGGGGCGCGAGCAGTACTTC.

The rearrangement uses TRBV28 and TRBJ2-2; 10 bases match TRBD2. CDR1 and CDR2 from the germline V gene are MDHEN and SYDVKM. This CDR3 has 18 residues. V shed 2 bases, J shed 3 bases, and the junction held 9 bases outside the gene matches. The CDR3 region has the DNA TGTGCCAGCAGTTTAGGTTCTAGCGGGAGTACGTACACCGGGGAGCTGTTTTTT. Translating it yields CASSLGSSGSTYTGELFF.

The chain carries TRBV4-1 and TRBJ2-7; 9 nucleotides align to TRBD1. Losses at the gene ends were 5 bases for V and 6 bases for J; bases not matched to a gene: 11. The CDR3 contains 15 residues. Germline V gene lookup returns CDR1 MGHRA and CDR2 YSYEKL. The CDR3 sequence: CASSDQAQGAREQYF. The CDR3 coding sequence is TGCGCCAGCAGCGACCAGGCACAGGGGGCCCGCGAGCAGTACTTC.

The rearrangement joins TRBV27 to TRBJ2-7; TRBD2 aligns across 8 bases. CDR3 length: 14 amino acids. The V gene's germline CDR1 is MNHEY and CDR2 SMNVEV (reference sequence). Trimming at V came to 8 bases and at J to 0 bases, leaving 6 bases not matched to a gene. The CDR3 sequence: CASSPGTSSYEQYF. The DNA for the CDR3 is TGTGCCAGCTCCCCCGGGACTAGCTCCTACGAGCAGTACTTC.

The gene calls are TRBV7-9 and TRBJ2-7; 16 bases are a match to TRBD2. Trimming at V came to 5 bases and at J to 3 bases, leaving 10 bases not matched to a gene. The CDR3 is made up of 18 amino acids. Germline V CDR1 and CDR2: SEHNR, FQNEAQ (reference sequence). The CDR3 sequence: CASSGGLAGGTWDYEQYF. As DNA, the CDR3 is TGTGCCAGCAGCGGGGGACTAGCGGGAGGGACCTGGGACTACGAGCAGTACTTC.

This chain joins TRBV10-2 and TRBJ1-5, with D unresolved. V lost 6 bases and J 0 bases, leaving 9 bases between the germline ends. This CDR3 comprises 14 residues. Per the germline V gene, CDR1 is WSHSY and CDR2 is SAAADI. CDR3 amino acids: CASRSGYSNQPQHF. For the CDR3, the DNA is TGCGCCAGCAGATCCGGGTATAGCAATCAGCCCCAGCATTTT.

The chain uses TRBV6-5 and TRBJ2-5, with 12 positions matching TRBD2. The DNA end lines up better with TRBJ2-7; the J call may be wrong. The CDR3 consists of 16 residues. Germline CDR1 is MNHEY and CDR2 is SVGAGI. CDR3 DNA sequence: TGTGCCAGCAGTTCCTTTTTGGGACTAGCGGGCTACGAGCAGTACTTC. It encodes CASSSFLGLAGYEQYF.

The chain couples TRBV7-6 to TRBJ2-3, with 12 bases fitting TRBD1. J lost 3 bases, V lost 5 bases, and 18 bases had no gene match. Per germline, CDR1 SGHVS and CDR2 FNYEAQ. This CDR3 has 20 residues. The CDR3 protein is CASSIAGTGGLIGVTDTQYF. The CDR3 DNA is TGTGCCAGCAGCATCGCCGGGACAGGGGGCTTAATTGGGGTGACAGATACGCAGTATTTT. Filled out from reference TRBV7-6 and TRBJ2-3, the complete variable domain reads GAGVSQSPRYKVTKRGQDVALRCDPISGHVSLYWYRQALGQGPEFLTYFNYEAQQDKSGLPNDRFSAERPEGSISTLTIQRTEQRDSAMYRCASSIAGTGGLIGVTDTQYFGPGTRLTVL.

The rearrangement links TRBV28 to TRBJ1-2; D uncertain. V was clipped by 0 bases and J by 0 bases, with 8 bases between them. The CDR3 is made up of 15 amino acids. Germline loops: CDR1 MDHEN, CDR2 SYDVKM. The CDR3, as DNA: TGTGCCAGCAGTTTATGGGACGTCGCTAACTATGGCTACACCTTC. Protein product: CASSLWDVANYGYTF.

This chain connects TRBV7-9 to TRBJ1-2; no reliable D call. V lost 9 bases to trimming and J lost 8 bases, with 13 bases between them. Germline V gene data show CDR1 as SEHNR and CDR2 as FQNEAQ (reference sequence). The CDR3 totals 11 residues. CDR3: CASTPDEGYTF. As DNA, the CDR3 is TGTGCCAGTACCCCCGACGAGGGCTACACCTTC.

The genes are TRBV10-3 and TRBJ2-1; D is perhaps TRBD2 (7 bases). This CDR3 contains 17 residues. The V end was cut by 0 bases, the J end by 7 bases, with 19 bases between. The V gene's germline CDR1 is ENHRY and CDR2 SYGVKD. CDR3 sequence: CAISESKGEGEGNEQFF. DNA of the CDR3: TGTGCCATCAGTGAGTCTAAGGGGGAGGGCGAAGGGAATGAGCAGTTCTTC.

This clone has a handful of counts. The CDR3: CASSEQQGSQETQYF. The CDR3 DNA is TGTGCCAGCAGTGAGCAACAGGGGAGCCAAGAGACCCAGTACTTC. The chain links TRBV6-1 to TRBJ2-5; 7 bases are shared with TRBD1. The CDR3 consists of 15 residues. Trimming took 3 bases from V and 1 from J; bases not matched to a gene: 5. CDR1 is MNHNS and CDR2 is SASEGT in the germline V gene.

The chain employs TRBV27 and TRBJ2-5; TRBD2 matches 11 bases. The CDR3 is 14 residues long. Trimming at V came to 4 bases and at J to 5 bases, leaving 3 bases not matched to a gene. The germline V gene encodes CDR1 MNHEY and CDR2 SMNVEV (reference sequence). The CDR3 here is CASSYLAGGETQYF. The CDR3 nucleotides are TGTGCCAGCAGTTACCTAGCGGGAGGTGAGACCCAGTACTTC.

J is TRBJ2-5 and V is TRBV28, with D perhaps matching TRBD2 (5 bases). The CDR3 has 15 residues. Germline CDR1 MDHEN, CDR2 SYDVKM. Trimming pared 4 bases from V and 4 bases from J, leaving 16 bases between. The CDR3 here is CASSYTREGRETQYF. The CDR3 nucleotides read TGTGCCAGCAGTTATACTAGGGAAGGGCGAGAGACCCAGTACTTC.

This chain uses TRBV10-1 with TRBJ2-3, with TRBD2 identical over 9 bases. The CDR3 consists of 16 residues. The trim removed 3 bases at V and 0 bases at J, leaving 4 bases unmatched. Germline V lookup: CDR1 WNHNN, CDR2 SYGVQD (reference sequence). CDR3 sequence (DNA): TGCGCCAGCAGTGACCAAAGCGGGAGGAGCACAGATACGCAGTATTTT. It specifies CASSDQSGRSTDTQYF.

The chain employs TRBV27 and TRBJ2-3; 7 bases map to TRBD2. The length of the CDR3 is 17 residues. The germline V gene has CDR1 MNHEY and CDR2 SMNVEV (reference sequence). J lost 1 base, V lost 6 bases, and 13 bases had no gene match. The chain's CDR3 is CASSLTGGNLRTDTQYF. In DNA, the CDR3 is TGTGCCAGCAGCTTAACGGGGGGAAACCTACGCACAGATACGCAGTATTTT.

The CDR3 reads CASSKGLSGEGYTF. The DNA of the CDR3 is TGTGCCAGCAGCAAAGGTTTATCGGGGGAGGGCTACACCTTC. This chain joins TRBV21-1 and TRBJ1-2. TRBV21-1 has pseudogene status. CDR3 length equals 14 residues.

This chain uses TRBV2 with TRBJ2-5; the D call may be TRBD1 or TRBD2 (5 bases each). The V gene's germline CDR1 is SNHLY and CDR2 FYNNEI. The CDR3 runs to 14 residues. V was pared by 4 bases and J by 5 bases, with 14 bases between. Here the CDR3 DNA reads TGTGCCAGCAGTGCCGGGGACGAGAGGGAGACCCAGTACTTC. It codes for CASSAGDERETQYF.

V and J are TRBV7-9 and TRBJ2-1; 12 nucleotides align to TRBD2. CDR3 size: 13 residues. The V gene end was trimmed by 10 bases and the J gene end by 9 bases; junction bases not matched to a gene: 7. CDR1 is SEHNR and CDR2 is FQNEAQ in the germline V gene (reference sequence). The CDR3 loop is CATPKLAGGEQFF. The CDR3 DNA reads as TGTGCCACCCCTAAACTAGCGGGAGGTGAGCAGTTCTTC. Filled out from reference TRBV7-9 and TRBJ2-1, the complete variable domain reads DTGVSQNPRHKITKRGQNVTFRCDPISEHNRLYWYRQTLGQGPEFLTYFQNEAQLEKSRLLSDRFSAERPKGSFSTLEIQRTEQGDSAMYLCATPKLAGGEQFFGPGTRLTVL.

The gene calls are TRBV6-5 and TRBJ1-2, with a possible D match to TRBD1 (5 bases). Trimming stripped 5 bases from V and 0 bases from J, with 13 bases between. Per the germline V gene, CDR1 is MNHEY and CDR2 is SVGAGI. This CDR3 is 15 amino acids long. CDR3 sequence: CASSPGTDANYGYTF. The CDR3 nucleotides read TGTGCCAGCAGTCCCGGGACGGATGCTAACTATGGCTACACCTTC.

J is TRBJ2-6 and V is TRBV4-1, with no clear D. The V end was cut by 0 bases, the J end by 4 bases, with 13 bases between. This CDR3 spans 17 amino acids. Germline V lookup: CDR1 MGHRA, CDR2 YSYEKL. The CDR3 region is CASSQDYSTPGANVLTF. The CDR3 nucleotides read TGCGCCAGCAGCCAAGATTATTCGACGCCGGGGGCCAACGTCCTGACTTTC.

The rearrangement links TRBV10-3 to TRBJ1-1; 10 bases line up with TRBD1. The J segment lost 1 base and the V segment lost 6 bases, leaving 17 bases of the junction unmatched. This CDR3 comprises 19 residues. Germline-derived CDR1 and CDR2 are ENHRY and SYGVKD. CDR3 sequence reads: CAISPDHRDRGLGNTEAFF. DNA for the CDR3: TGTGCCATCAGCCCAGATCACCGGGACAGGGGTTTGGGGAACACTGAAGCTTTCTTT.

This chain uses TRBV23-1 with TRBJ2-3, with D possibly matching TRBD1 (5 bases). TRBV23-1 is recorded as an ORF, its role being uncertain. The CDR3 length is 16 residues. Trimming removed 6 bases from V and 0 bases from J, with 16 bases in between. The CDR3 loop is CASRSRTSPSTDTQYF. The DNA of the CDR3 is TGCGCCAGCAGAAGCCGGACATCACCTAGCACAGATACGCAGTATTTT.

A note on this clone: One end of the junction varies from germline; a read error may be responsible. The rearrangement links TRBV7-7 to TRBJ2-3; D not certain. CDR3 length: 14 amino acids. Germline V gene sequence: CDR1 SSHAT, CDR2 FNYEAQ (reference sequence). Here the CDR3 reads CASSFYPPPDTQYF. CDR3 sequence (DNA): TGTGCTAGCAGCTTTTATCCCCCTCCAGATACGCAGTATTTT.

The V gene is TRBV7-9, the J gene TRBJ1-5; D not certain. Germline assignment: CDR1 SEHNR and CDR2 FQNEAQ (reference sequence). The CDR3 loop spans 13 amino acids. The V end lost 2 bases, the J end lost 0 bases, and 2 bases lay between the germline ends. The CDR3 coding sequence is TGTGCCAGCAGCTTATCTAGCAATCAGCCCCAGCATTTT. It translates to CASSLSSNQPQHF.

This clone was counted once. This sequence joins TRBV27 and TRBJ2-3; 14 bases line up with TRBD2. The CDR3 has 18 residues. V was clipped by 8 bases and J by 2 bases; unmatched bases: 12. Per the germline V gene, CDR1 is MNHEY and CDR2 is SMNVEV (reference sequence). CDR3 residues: CASSPTSGRDVDTDTQYF. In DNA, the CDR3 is TGTGCCAGCTCGCCGACTAGCGGGAGGGATGTGGACACAGATACGCAGTATTTT.

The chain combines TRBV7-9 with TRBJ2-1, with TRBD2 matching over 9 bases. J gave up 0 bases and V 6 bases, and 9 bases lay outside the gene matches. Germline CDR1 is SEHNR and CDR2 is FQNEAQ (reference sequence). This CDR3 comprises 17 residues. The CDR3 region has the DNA TGTGCCAGCAGTTTAACGGGCGGGAGGGGCTCCTACAATGAGCAGTTCTTC. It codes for CASSLTGGRGSYNEQFF.

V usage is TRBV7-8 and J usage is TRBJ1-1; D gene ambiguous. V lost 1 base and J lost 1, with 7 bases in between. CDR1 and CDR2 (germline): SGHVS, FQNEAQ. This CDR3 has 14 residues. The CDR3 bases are TGTGCCAGCAGCTTAGGAGCGGGGAACACTGAAGCTTTCTTT. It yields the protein CASSLGAGNTEAFF. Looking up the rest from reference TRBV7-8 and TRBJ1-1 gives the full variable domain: GAGVSQSPRYKVAKRGQDVALRCDPISGHVSLFWYQQALGQGPEFLTYFQNEAQLDKSGLPSDRFFAERPEGSVSTLKIQRTQQEDSAVYLCASSLGAGNTEAFFGQGTRLTVV.

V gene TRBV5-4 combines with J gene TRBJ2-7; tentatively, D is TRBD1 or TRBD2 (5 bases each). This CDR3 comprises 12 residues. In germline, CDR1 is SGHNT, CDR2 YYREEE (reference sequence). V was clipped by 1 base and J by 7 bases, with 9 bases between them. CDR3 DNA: TGTGCCAGCAGCTTGTGGGGACGGGAGCAGTACTTC. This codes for CASSLWGREQYF.